Presented here are 8 T cell receptor beta chains from one specimen sequenced in a study of shared clonotypes between healthy human individuals. This table comes from immunoSEQ multiplex PCR, and its TCRdb copy is limited to in-frame clones, with some not included. The sample has about 2.1 million clones, just over 90% seen once; the top ten hold over 1.5%. Positively selected for CCR7, the CD45RO-negative cells used as naive CD8 cells excluded terminally differentiated effector memory CD45RA+ cells. The sample comprised naive CD8+ T cells from PBMCs. These TCRs come from a man aged 18 to 30 in good health. Some clones in this sample may be carry-over from other donors' samples.

The J gene is TRBJ1-4, the V gene TRBV7-9; D perhaps matches TRBD1 (5 bases). Germline loops: CDR1 SEHNR, CDR2 FQNEAQ (reference sequence). V lost 1 base, J lost 8 bases, and 14 bases lay in between. This CDR3 is 15 amino acids long. This CDR3 is CASSLVGEVEEKLFF. The CDR3 nucleotides read TGTGCCAGCAGCTTAGTGGGGGAAGTGGAGGAAAAACTGTTTTTT.

This chain links TRBV7-9 with TRBJ2-1; 9 nucleotides match TRBD2. The CDR3 has 15 residues. V shed 3 bases, J shed 4 bases, and the junction held 4 bases outside the gene matches. CDR1 SEHNR and CDR2 FQNEAQ come from the germline V gene (reference sequence). The CDR3: CASSFPSGIYNEQFF. The CDR3 DNA sequence: TGTGCCAGCAGCTTTCCTAGCGGGATTTACAATGAGCAGTTCTTC.

V gene TRBV29-1 combines with J gene TRBJ1-2; 9 nucleotides agree with TRBD1. V dropped 6 bases and J dropped 3; count of bases not matched to a gene: 5. The CDR3 contains 13 residues. From germline, CDR1 is SQVTM and CDR2 ANQGSEA. Written as DNA, the CDR3 is TGCAGCGTCAAACAGGGGGCGTACTATGGCTACACCTTC. Protein: CSVKQGAYYGYTF.

This chain joins TRBV28 and TRBJ2-7; D is perhaps TRBD1 (5 bases). The CDR3 covers 15 residues. The V gene lost 3 bases and the J gene lost 2 bases, with 14 bases spanning the gap. CDR1 and CDR2 from the germline V gene are MDHEN and SYDVKM. CDR3 amino acids: CASSFGLGLAYEQYF. The CDR3 nucleotides are TGTGCCAGCAGTTTTGGTCTGGGGCTTGCCTACGAGCAGTACTTC.

The chain employs TRBV27 and TRBJ2-1; no definite D call. Germline values: CDR1 MNHEY, CDR2 SMNVEV (reference sequence). CDR3 length: 13 residues. The V and J ends lost 3 bases and 7 bases respectively, with 10 bases between them. CDR3 protein: CASSFAYTNEQFF. Here the CDR3 DNA reads TGTGCCAGCAGTTTCGCTTATACGAATGAGCAGTTCTTC.

The V call is TRBV11-2, the J call TRBJ2-1; 9 bases align to TRBD1. Germline V CDR1 and CDR2: SGHAT, FQNNGV. The CDR3 is 18 amino acids. V trimming: 4 bases; J trimming: 3 bases; junction bases outside the gene matches: 13. The CDR3 DNA follows: TGTGCCAGCAGCTCGAAACTACAGGGGGCCAAAATCTACAATGAGCAGTTCTTC. It is translated as CASSSKLQGAKIYNEQFF.

For the CDR3, the DNA is TGTGCCAGCAGCGCAGGCGCGAGCTCCTACAATGAGCAGTTCTTC. Encoded protein: CASSAGASSYNEQFF. V and J are TRBV9 and TRBJ2-1; D unresolved. The CDR3 contains 15 residues. Germline loops: CDR1 SGDLS, CDR2 YYNGEE. Trimming stripped 3 bases from V and 0 bases from J, with 10 bases between. Based on the CDR3 plus reference TRBV9 and TRBJ2-1, the full variable domain is DSGVTQTPKHLITATGQRVTLRCSPRSGDLSVYWYQQSLDQGLQFLIQYYNGEERAKGNILERFSAQQFPDLHSELNLSSLELGDSALYFCASSAGASSYNEQFFGPGTRLTVL.

The V and J genes are TRBV19 and TRBJ1-1, with no clear D. V was trimmed by 5 bases and J by 3 bases, leaving 16 bases between them. From germline, CDR1 is LNHDA and CDR2 SQIVND (reference sequence). This CDR3 spans 15 amino acids. In nucleotides, the CDR3 is TGTGCCAGTAGTCCCGGTGGGAGGTCCGACACTGAAGCTTTCTTT. It yields the protein CASSPGGRSDTEAFF.